The following is a TCR beta chain sequence with its context. Its antigen is undetermined. This CDR3 has 12 residues. Trimming cost V 4 bases and J 10 bases; bases outside gene matches: 6. The germline V gene encodes CDR1 MDHEN and CDR2 SYDVKM. Primers for the PCR totalled 60 Vbeta and 13 Jbeta. The table came from immunoSEQ multiplex PCR; TCRdb's copy has only in-frame clones and leaves some out. The data hold some 30,000 clones, with 44% observed a single time. This specimen belongs to a study of cytomegalovirus exposure and HLA in healthy donors. Study findings and constraints: TCR sequences were mostly rare, though some public TCRs occurred in many donors. Common viral pathogens seemed to be connected with several of the most significant clusters, according to a later analysis.

This clonotype was obtained from a woman aged 45-59 years in good health and CMV-seronegative. Sequenced: PBMCs. This chain joins TRBV28 and TRBJ1-1, with 7 nucleotides matching TRBD1. Here the CDR3 reads CASSSGTEGAFF. Written as DNA, the CDR3 is TGTGCCAGCAGTTCCGGGACAGAGGGAGCTTTCTTT. The whole variable domain, remainder taken from reference TRBV28 and TRBJ1-1, is DVKVTQSSRYLVKRTGEKVFLECVQDMDHENMFWYRQDPGLGLRLIYFSYDVKMKEKGDIPEGYSVSREKKERFSLILESASTNQTSMYLCASSSGTEGAFFGQGTRLTVV.